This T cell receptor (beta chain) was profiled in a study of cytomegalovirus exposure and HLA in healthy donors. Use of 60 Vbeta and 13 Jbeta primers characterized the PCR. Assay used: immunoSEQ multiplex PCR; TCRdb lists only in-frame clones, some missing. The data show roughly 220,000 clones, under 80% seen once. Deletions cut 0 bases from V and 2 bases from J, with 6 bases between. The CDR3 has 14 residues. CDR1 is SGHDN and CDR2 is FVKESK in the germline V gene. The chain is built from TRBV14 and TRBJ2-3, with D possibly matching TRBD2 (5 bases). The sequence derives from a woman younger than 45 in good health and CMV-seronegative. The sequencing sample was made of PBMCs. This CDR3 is CASSQDLATDTQYF. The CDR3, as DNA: TGTGCCAGCAGCCAAGATCTAGCCACAGATACGCAGTATTTT.